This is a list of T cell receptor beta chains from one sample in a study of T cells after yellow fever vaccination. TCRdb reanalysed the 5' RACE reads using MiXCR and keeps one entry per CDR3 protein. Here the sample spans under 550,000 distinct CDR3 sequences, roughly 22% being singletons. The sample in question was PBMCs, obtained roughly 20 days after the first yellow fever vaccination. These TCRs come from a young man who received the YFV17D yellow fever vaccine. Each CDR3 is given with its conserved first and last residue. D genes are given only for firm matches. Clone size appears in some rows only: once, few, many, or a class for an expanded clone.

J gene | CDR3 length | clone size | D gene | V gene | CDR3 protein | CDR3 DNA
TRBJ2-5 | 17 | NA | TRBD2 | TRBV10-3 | CAISDSWTSGVQETQYF | TGTGCCATCAGTGATAGTTGGACTAGCGGGGTGCAAGAGACCCAGTACTTC
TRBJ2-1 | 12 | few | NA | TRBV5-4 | CASSLDYNEQFF | TGTGCCAGCAGCTTGGACTACAATGAGCAGTTCTTC
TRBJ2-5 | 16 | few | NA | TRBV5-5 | CASSLPRPGIQETQYF | TGTGCCAGCAGCCTACCCCGGCCAGGGATACAAGAGACCCAGTACTTC
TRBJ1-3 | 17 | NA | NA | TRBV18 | CASSPWIDTNSGNTIYF | TGTGCCAGCTCACCCTGGATAGACACAAACTCTGGAAACACCATATATTTT
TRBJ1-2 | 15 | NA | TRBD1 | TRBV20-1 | CSAHLNRQGAVGYTF | TGCAGTGCTCACCTCAACCGACAGGGGGCTGTTGGCTACACCTTC
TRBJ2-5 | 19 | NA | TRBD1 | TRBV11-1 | CASSLPSGGTGGNRETQYF | TGTGCCAGCAGCCTACCCTCAGGCGGGACAGGGGGCAATAGGGAGACCCAGTACTTC
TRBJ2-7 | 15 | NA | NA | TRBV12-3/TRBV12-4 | CASSPYRDSSYEQYF | TGTGCCAGCAGTCCCTACAGGGATAGCTCCTACGAGCAGTACTTC
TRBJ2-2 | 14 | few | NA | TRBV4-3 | CASSWGYYTGELFF | TGCGCCAGCAGCTGGGGGTATTACACCGGGGAGCTGTTTTTT
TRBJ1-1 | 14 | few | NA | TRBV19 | CASTPSQMNTEAFF | TGTGCCAGTACCCCGTCCCAGATGAACACTGAAGCTTTCTTT
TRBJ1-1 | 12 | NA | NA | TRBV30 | CAWKSLIAEAFF | TGTGCCTGGAAGAGTTTAATTGCTGAAGCTTTCTTT
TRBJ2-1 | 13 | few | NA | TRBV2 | CASSEWPYNEQFF | TGTGCCAGCAGTGAATGGCCCTACAATGAGCAGTTCTTC
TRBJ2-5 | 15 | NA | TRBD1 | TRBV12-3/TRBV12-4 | CASSFGPGGPETQYF | TGTGCCAGCAGTTTTGGGCCAGGGGGCCCAGAGACCCAGTACTTC
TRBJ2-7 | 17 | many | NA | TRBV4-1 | CASSQALRGGYPYEQYF | TGCGCCAGCAGCCAAGCCTTAAGAGGGGGGTACCCCTACGAGCAGTACTTC
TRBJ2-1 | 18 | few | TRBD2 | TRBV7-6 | CASSLEWRGGSSYNEQFF | TGTGCCAGCAGCTTAGAGTGGCGGGGGGGGAGCTCCTACAATGAGCAGTTCTTC
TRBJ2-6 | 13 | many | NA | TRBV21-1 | CASTGTPLNVLTF | TGTGCCAGCACGGGGACACCGTTAAACGTCCTGACTTTC
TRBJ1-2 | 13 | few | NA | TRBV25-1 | CASSVSEIYGYTF | TGTGCCAGCAGTGTATCAGAGATCTATGGCTACACCTTC
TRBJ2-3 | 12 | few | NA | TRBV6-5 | CASSYSWDTQYF | TGTGCCAGCAGTTACTCGTGGGATACGCAGTATTTT
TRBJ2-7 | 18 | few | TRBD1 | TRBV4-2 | CASSPRGTAGGYPYEQYF | TGTGCCAGCAGCCCAAGGGGGACCGCAGGGGGCTACCCCTACGAGCAGTACTTC
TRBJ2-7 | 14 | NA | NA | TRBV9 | CASSAGLPSYEQYF | TGTGCCAGCAGCGCGGGACTGCCGTCCTACGAGCAGTACTTC
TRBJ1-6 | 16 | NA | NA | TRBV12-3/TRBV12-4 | CASSFGGSELNSPLHF | TGTGCCAGCAGTTTCGGTGGCAGTGAGTTAAATTCACCCCTCCACTTT
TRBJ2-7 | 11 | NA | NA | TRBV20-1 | CSASRASEQYF | TGCAGTGCTAGTAGAGCTTCCGAGCAGTACTTC
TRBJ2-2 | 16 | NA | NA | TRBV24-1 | CATSDFGEKNTGELFF | TGTGCCACCAGTGATTTCGGGGAGAAGAACACCGGGGAGCTGTTTTTT
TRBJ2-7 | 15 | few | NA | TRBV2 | CASREGSSWPHEQYF | TGTGCCAGCAGGGAGGGTAGTTCCTGGCCCCACGAGCAGTACTTC
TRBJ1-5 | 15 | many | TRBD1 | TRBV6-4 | CASSPSGAGGQPQHF | TGTGCCAGCAGCCCCTCAGGGGCAGGGGGGCAGCCCCAGCATTTT
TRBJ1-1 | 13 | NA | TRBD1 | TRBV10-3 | CATKDRERAEAFF | TGTGCCACCAAGGACAGGGAGAGGGCTGAAGCTTTCTTT
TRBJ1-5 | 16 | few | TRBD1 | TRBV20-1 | CSASPNRGSSNQPQHF | TGCAGTGCTAGTCCGAACAGGGGAAGCAGCAATCAGCCCCAGCATTTT
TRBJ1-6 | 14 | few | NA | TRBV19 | CASSIVGANSPLHF | TGTGCCAGTAGTATAGTAGGGGCGAATTCACCCCTCCACTTT
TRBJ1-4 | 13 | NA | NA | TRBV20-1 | CSALERRREKLFF | TGCAGTGCACTCGAGCGACGGAGGGAAAAACTGTTTTTT
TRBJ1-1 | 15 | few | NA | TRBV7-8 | CASSLVGGMNTEAFF | TGTGCCAGCAGCTTAGTTGGCGGCATGAACACTGAAGCTTTCTTT
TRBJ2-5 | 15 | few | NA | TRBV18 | CASSPPSGYQETQYF | TGTGCCAGCTCACCACCTTCGGGGTACCAAGAGACCCAGTACTTC
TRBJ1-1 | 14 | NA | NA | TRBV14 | CASSPGGDNTEAFF | TGTGCCAGCAGCCCTGGGGGAGATAACACTGAAGCTTTCTTT
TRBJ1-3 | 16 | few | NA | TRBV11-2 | CASSLDTASSGNTIYF | TGTGCCAGCAGCTTAGATACGGCAAGCTCTGGAAACACCATATATTTT
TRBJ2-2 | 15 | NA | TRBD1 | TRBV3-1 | CASSPRDRDTGELFF | TGTGCCAGCAGCCCCAGGGACAGGGACACCGGGGAGCTGTTTTTT
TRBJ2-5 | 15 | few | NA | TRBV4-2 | CASSQDLTGQETQYF | TGTGCCAGCAGCCAAGATCTAACGGGCCAAGAGACCCAGTACTTC
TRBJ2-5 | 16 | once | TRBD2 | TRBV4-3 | CASSRSGRGTGETQYF | TGCGCCAGCAGCCGGAGCGGGCGGGGGACGGGAGAGACCCAGTACTTC
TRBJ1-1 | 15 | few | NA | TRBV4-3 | CASSQGGGRSTEAFF | TGCGCCAGCAGCCAAGGGGGGGGACGAAGTACTGAAGCTTTCTTT
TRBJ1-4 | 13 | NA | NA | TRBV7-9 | CTSSPIADEKLFF | TGTACCAGCAGCCCAATTGCGGATGAAAAACTGTTTTTT
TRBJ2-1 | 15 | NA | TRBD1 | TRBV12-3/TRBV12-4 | CASNLRDRVYNEQFF | TGTGCCAGCAACCTCCGGGACAGGGTCTACAATGAGCAGTTCTTC
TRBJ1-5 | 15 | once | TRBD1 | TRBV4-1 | CASSRVAGGDQPQHF | TGCGCCAGCAGCCGAGTAGCAGGGGGGGACCAGCCCCAGCATTTT
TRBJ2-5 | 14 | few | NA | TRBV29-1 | CSVVQGGMGETQYF | TGCAGCGTCGTACAGGGGGGGATGGGCGAGACCCAGTACTTC
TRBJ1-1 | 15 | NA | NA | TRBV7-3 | CASSWTAGRNTEAFF | TGTGCCAGCAGCTGGACGGCAGGGAGGAACACTGAAGCTTTCTTT
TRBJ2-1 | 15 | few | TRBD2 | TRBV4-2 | CASSQDKAGGTEQFF | TGTGCCAGCAGCCAAGATAAAGCGGGGGGTACTGAGCAGTTCTTC
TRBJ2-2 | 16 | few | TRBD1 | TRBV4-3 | CASSQFGTANTGELFF | TGCGCCAGCAGCCAATTCGGGACAGCGAACACCGGGGAGCTGTTTTTT
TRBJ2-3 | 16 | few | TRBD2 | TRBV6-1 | CASRTLAGGPGDTQYF | TGTGCCAGCAGAACACTAGCGGGGGGACCTGGAGATACGCAGTATTTT
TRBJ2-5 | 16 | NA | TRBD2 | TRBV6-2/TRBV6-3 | CASSPRGLRLDETQYF | TGTGCCAGCAGCCCCCGGGGACTAAGATTAGACGAGACCCAGTACTTC
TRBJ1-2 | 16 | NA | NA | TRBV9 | CASSPGNSLFPYGYTF | TGTGCCAGCAGCCCGGGCAATTCTCTATTCCCCTATGGCTACACCTTC
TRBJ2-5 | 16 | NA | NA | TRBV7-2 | CASSSEGRGPLGTQYF | TGTGCCAGCAGCTCAGAAGGGCGCGGTCCCCTGGGGACCCAGTACTTC
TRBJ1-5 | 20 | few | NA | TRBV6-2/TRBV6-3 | CASSYLTGGWGPLGNQPQHF | TGTGCCAGCAGTTACTTAACTGGGGGATGGGGCCCTTTGGGCAATCAGCCCCAGCATTTT
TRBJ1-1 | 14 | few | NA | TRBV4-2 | CASSQIDKNTEAFF | TGTGCCAGCAGCCAAATCGACAAGAACACTGAAGCTTTCTTT
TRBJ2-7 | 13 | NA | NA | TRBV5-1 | CASSLVGNDEQYF | TGCGCCAGCAGCTTGGTAGGGAACGACGAGCAGTACTTC
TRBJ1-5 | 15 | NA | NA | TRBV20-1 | CSAENRVLPNQPQHF | TGCAGTGCGGAGAACAGGGTCTTGCCTAATCAGCCCCAGCATTTT
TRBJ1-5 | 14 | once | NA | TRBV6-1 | CASTEGAELQPQHF | TGTGCCAGCACCGAAGGGGCAGAACTTCAGCCCCAGCATTTT